The clone carrying this T cell receptor (beta chain) has more than one count but fewer than ten. Its specificity is not known. The V and J ends lost 2 bases and 6 bases respectively, with 10 bases between them. The CDR3 extends over 13 amino acids. Germline V gene data show CDR1 as KGHSH and CDR2 as LQKENI. The authors prepared the TCRbeta library with unique molecular identifiers. From the PCR reads, TCRdb called clonotypes with MiXCR, one entry per CDR3 protein. The sample consists of about 200,000 distinct CDR3 sequences, around 7.7% of them appearing once. The sample comes from a study of T-cell reconstitution after alpha-beta-depleted transplantation in children. Whole-study results and caveats: Several hundred expanded graft clones reportedly gave rise to the alpha-beta T cells present about two months after transplant. T cells produced anew were the main source of T-cell counts and diversity one year after transplant.

The chain is built from TRBV18 and TRBJ1-1, with D perhaps TRBD1 (6 bases). The specimen was PBMCs, mostly from graft donor cells, collected 360 days after TCRalphabeta/CD19-depleted stem cell transplant. The TCR was taken from a male patient under 10 years old who had a stem cell transplant for acute myeloid leukemia, so the T cells may come from the graft donor. The CDR3 here is CASSPGGRAEAFF. DNA for the CDR3: TGTGCCAGCTCACCAGGGGGGCGGGCTGAAGCTTTCTTT.